Sequencing of this T cell receptor (beta chain) was carried out in a study of siplizumab effects on memory and regulatory T cells. Study-level results: With siplizumab, cumulative frequency of CD4+ memory-derived alloreactive sequences dropped significantly. Apparently more diverse than memory cells, naive T cells also seemed major alloresponse contributors.

As regards this clone: As yet, its antigen is unknown.

Each sample contributed around 1.1 x 10^5 TCR templates to the assay. Sequencing used immunoSEQ multiplex PCR; TCRdb keeps in-frame clones, though not all of them. The profile shows tens of thousands of clones, 91% of them singletons. The CDR3 totals 15 residues. Germline V CDR1 and CDR2: SEHNR, FQNEAQ (reference sequence). Trimming removed 1 base from V and 8 bases from J; junction bases left unmatched: 6. Specimen: CD8+ T cells sorted from blood. This receptor was taken from a human donor in good health. V usage is TRBV7-9 and J usage is TRBJ2-1, with 9 bases that match TRBD2. The CDR3 spells CASSLVAGALDEQFF. Written as DNA, the CDR3 is TGTGCCAGCAGCTTAGTAGCGGGAGCATTGGATGAGCAGTTCTTC.